This T cell receptor beta chain was obtained from a study of patients and donors after allogeneic stem cell transplantation. Trimming pared 0 bases from V and 7 bases from J, leaving 18 bases between. Germline-derived CDR1 and CDR2 are LGHNA and YNFKEQ. This CDR3 is 16 amino acids long. TCRdb itself ran the RT-PCR reads through MiXCR, one entry per CDR3 protein. Counted here are 200,000 to 250,000 distinct CDR3 sequences, over 30% occurring once; the ten biggest clones make up approximately 10%. Sequencing was done on a sample of blood, either unsorted or a sorted T cell fraction (not recorded which). This sequence was found in a human donor who was either an allogeneic HSCT recipient or a stem cell or donor lymphocyte infusion donor (not recorded which). It is not recorded whose cells these are; they may come from a transplant donor. The chain links TRBV4-2 to TRBJ1-1; TRBD1 is a possible D gene (6 bases). CDR3 in amino acids: CASSQELTGTGDEAFF. In DNA, the CDR3 is TGTGCCAGCAGCCAAGAATTAACAGGGACGGGGGATGAAGCTTTCTTT.